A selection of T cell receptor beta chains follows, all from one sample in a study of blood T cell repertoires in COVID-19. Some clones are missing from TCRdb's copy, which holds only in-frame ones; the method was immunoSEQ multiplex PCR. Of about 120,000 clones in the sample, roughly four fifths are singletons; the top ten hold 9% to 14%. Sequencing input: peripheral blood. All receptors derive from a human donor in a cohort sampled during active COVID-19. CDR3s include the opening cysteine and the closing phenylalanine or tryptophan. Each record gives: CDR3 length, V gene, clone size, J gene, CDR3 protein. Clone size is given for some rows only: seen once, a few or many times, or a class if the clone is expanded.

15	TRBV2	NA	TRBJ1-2	CASNAGTGGGYGYTF
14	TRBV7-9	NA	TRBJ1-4	CASSNRGTNEKLFF
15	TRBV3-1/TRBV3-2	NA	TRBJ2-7	CASSLGGGTPYEQYF
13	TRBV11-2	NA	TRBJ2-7	CASSSTGIYEQYF
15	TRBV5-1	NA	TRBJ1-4	CASSPTGDSNEKLFF
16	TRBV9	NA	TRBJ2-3	CASSVGASGGADTQYF
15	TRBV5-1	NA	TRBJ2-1	CASSLGGQNYNEQFF
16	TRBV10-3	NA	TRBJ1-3	CAISDPPTFSGNTIYF
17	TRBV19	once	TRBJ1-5	CASSGRTGQYSNQPQHF
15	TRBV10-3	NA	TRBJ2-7	CATIRDRGLTYEQYF
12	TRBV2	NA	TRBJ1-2	CASSSTGRGYTF
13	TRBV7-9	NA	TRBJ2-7	CASSGDSGYEQYF
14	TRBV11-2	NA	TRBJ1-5	CASSLDGGDQPQHF